The source of this T cell receptor (beta chain) is a study of blood T cell repertoires in COVID-19 (dated by TCRdb to the early 2020s). General notes on the study: Collaborator samples came from the United States, Italy and Spain and covered acute and convalescent phases of COVID-19. The samples were drawn from the first 160 participants of the ongoing ImmuneRACE study and from 950 to 1,500 subjects provided by 6 global collaborators. A freely available public database, intended as a resource for researchers studying the immune response to SARS-CoV-2, is where the repertoires were released. HLA class I and class II types, where available, came from metadata supplied by the sample provider rather than from assay-based typing. The prospective study material was composed of cDNA or gDNA derived from T cells, B-cell-depleted T cells, or PBMCs. Sample metadata almost always included a de-identified subject ID, COVID-19 status, age in years and sex. The dataset comprised deeply sampled blood TCRbeta repertoires from subjects exposed to, actively infected with, or recovered from COVID-19. General conclusions and limits of the study: The quantity of clinical and demographic metadata differed by source and by participant and was supplied without curation.

In the prospective study, participants were roughly 18 to 95 years old, resided in fewer than 25 geographic areas of the United States, and were enrolled through a virtual design. In the prospective study, participants were assigned to cohorts based on the clinical history participants reported in a screening survey and a study questionnaire. Recovered participants in ImmuneRACE Cohort 3 were defined as having two consecutive negative NP/OP PCR tests, clearance from a healthcare professional, or resolution of symptoms. In the prospective study, mobile phlebotomists collected whole blood, serum and a nasopharyngeal or oropharyngeal swab from each participant. Prospective study participants could optionally give additional blood draws and questionnaires over a roughly two-month period. Prospective study blood samples were shipped either frozen or at room temperature before DNA extraction. The immunoSEQ Assay, a bias-controlled multiplex PCR, was used to amplify TCRbeta CDR3 regions from genomic DNA. Processing in the source paper ran as follows. The number of nucleated cells in each sample was estimated by amplification of reference gene primers within the assay. Sequence reads were collapsed and filtered to measure the absolute abundance of every unique TCRbeta CDR3 rearrangement. For each sample, productive Simpson clonality was calculated as the square root of Simpson's diversity index across productive rearrangements. Sourced from immuneACCESS, this table was stored by TCRdb with only in-frame sequences that have V and J called. A share of the clones is absent; for the studies checked, an unresolved V gene accounts for under half, and the remainder has no known explanation. The V and J calls and the clone size are those of that table, but D and trimming were determined from the DNA. A total of 260,000 or so clones appear in this sample, more than 75% of them only once. Roughly a sixth of the sample goes to the ten largest clones.

For this clone: Its antigen specificity is not known. Per-base quality was not reported, and no clone a single base away is much larger than it.

V and J are truncated by 3 bases and 0 bases respectively, leaving an intervening sequence of 15 bases. Inclusive of the bounding cysteine and phenylalanine, the CDR3 is 17 residues long. Kept here is only the CDR3 DNA, which spans 51 bases and is read in frame from base 1. CDR1 and CDR2 (LGHNA, YNFKEQ) derive from the germline V gene. The receptor chain draws on TRBV4-2 and TRBJ1-3, with an unclear D gene assignment. The receptor was derived from a man younger than 35 who had recovered from COVID-19. Sequencing was performed on PBMCs or T cells enriched from blood (not recorded which). The CDR3 protein is CASSQGLGVPSGNTIYF. The DNA sequence reads TGTGCCAGCAGCCAGGGCCTCGGGGTCCCCTCTGGAAACACCATATATTTT.